These 5 T cell receptor beta chains were sequenced from one sample in a study of OX40 agonist ivuxolimab in advanced cancers. Clones were sequenced by immunoSEQ multiplex PCR, and TCRdb holds only the in-frame ones, with some missing. The table includes 35,000 to 40,000 clones, 70% to 85% detected once. This specimen consisted of CD4+ or CD8+ T cells sorted from blood, obtained in a trial of the OX40 agonist ivuxolimab. These receptors all stem from an adult with an advanced solid tumor such as melanoma, head and neck, liver or kidney cancer.

The J gene is TRBJ2-7, the V gene TRBV7-9, with 8 bases matching TRBD1. Germline V CDR1 and CDR2: SEHNR, FQNEAQ (reference sequence). The CDR3 totals 13 residues. V dropped 5 bases and J dropped 2; count of bases not matched to a gene: 2. CDR3 nucleotide sequence: TGTGCCAGCAGCCACAGGGGGGCCTACGAGCAGTACTTC. This codes for CASSHRGAYEQYF.

This chain joins TRBV16 and TRBJ1-6; 8 bases are a match to TRBD1. The CDR3 runs to 15 residues. Trimming cost V 6 bases and J 6 bases; bases outside gene matches: 7. Per germline, CDR1 KGHSY and CDR2 FQNENV. The CDR3 DNA sequence: TGTGCCAGCAGGCTGACAGGGGAGGGTAATTCACCCCTCCACTTT. It translates to CASRLTGEGNSPLHF.

This clone has more than one count but fewer than ten. The same CDR3 can be traced to other DNA sequences in this sample. The rearrangement links TRBV7-2 to TRBJ2-1, with 8 nucleotides matching TRBD2. The germline V gene encodes CDR1 SGHTA and CDR2 FQGNSA. The J segment lost 8 bases and the V segment lost 4 bases, leaving 10 bases of the junction unmatched. The CDR3 loop spans 15 amino acids. CDR3: CASSYGAGGRYEQFF. The CDR3 nucleotides are TGTGCCAGCAGCTATGGGGCGGGGGGTCGCTATGAGCAGTTCTTC. Together with reference TRBV7-2 and TRBJ2-1, the CDR3 gives the full variable domain: GAGVSQSPSNKVTEKGKDVELRCDPISGHTALYWYRQSLGQGLEFLIYFQGNSAPDKSGLPSDRFSAERTGGSVSTLTIQRTQQEDSAVYLCASSYGAGGRYEQFFGPGTRLTVL.

This clone was seen just once. The chain has TRBV7-2 and TRBJ2-5; 15 positions match TRBD2. The germline V gene encodes CDR1 SGHTA and CDR2 FQGNSA. J gave up 4 bases and V 1 base, and 4 bases lay outside the gene matches. The CDR3 contains 17 residues. The CDR3: CASSLGTSGGAGETQYF. CDR3 DNA sequence: TGTGCCAGCAGCTTAGGGACTAGCGGGGGGGCCGGAGAGACCCAGTACTTC.

The chain couples TRBV5-4 to TRBJ2-7, with D possibly being TRBD1 (5 bases). Germline V gene sequence: CDR1 SGHNT, CDR2 YYREEE (reference sequence). V was pared by 0 bases and J by 0 bases, with 10 bases between. This CDR3 contains 15 residues. The CDR3 loop is CASSLGGRGSYEQYF. The CDR3 DNA reads as TGTGCCAGCAGCTTGGGGGGTAGGGGCTCCTACGAGCAGTACTTC.